This TCR beta chain was sequenced during a study of breast tumors, draining lymph nodes, adjacent tissues. A single record per CDR3 protein comes from TCRdb applying MiXCR to the multiplex PCR reads. This table has under 110,000 distinct CDR3 sequences, roughly 29% appearing once. The V gene's germline CDR1 is ENHRY and CDR2 SYGVKD. This CDR3 has 17 amino acids. Trimming pared 0 bases from V and 14 bases from J, leaving 23 bases between. Axillary draining lymph nodes of breast cancer patients supplied the node samples. This clonotype has ten or more counts. The chain links TRBV10-3 to TRBJ1-6; D possibly corresponds to TRBD1 (5 bases). The receptor's source is a female donor with breast cancer. Some clones in this sample may be carry-over from other donors' samples. Sequenced sample: axillary lymph node tissue. The CDR3: CAISESLGTADLGALHF. CDR3 in DNA: TGTGCCATCAGTGAGTCGTTAGGGACCGCGGATTTAGGGGCCCTCCACTTT.